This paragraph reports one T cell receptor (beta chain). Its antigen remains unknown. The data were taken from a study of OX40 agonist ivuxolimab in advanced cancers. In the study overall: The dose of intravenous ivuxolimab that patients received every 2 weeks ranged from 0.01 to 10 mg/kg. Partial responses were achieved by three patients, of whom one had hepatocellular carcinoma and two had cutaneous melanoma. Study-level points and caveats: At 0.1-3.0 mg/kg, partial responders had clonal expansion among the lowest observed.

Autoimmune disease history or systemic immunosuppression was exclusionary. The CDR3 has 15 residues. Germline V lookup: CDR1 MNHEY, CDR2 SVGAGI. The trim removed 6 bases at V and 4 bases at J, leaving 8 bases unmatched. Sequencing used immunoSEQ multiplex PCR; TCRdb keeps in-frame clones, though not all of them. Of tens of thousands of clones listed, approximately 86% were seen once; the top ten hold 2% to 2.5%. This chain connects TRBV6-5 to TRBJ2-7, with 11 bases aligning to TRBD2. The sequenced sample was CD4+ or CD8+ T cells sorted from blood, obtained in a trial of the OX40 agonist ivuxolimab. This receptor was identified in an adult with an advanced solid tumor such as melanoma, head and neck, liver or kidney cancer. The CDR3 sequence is CASRPLAGVVYEQYF. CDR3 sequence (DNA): TGTGCCAGCAGGCCACTAGCGGGAGTAGTTTACGAGCAGTACTTC.